This TCR beta chain was identified during a study of tumor and adjacent non-tumor tissue in lung cancer. The template was RNA from unsorted bulk tissue. This non-tumor lung sample came from over 3 cm beyond the tumor edge. Germline values: CDR1 MNHEY, CDR2 SVGEGT. This CDR3 comprises 13 residues. Deletions cut 9 bases from V and 2 bases from J, with 14 bases between. TCRbeta libraries were built with three rounds of nested PCR, modified from ARM-PCR. TCRdb passed the multiplex PCR reads through MiXCR, listing each CDR3 protein once. The sample lists roughly 45,000 distinct CDR3 sequences, roughly 60% seen once, with around 45% in the top ten.

The chain recombines TRBV6-2 or TRBV6-3 with TRBJ2-7; D unresolved. This TCR came from a man over 45 with non-small cell lung cancer. Sequenced sample: distant non-tumor lung tissue. The CDR3 spells CASGSERAYEQYF. In nucleotides, the CDR3 is TGTGCCAGTGGTTCGGAGAGAGCCTACGAGCAGTACTTC.